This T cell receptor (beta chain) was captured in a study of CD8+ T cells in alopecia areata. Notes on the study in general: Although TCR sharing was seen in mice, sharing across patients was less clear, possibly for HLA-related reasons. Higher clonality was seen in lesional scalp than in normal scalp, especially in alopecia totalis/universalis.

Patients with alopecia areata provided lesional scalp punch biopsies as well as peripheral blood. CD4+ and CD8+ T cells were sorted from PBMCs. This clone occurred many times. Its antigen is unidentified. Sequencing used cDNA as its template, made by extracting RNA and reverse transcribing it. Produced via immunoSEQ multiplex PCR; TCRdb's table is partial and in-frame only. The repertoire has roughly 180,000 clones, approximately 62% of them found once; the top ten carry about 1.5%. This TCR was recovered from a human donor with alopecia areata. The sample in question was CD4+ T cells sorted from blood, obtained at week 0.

The CDR3 region has the DNA TGTGCCAGCAGCTCCGGCCAGGGGCCGTTCAATCAGCCCCAGCATTTT. Amino acid sequence: CASSSGQGPFNQPQHF. V is TRBV7-3 and J is TRBJ1-5; maybe TRBD1 (6 bases). CDR1 SGHTA and CDR2 FQGTGA come from the germline V gene. V was cut by 4 bases and J by 3 bases, with 16 bases left in between. The CDR3 covers 16 residues.